In its sample, the clone carrying this TCR beta chain was seen a few times. Its specificity is not known. This sample was taken from a study of cytomegalovirus exposure and HLA in healthy donors. The study's findings and limits: Researchers reportedly found TCR beta sequences accurately predicted most subjects' HLA-A and HLA-B alleles. It was taken for granted in presence/absence analyses that sequencing depth across donors was roughly uniform. As a later analysis revealed, most CMV-associated TCR beta chains appeared HLA-restricted.

Trimming at V came to 2 bases and at J to 3 bases, leaving 15 bases not matched to a gene. The germline V gene has CDR1 SGHTA and CDR2 FQGNSA. The CDR3 sequence is 18 residues long. The PCR ran on 60 Vbeta and 13 Jbeta primers. TCRdb's copy holds only in-frame clones and misses some; the assay was immunoSEQ multiplex PCR. This table has about 150,000 clones, roughly 67% appearing once. Nominally healthy donors were sampled, though unrecorded immune exposures were likely. The sample comprised PBMCs. The rearrangement links TRBV7-2 to TRBJ1-2; 7 bases align to TRBD1. This clonotype was obtained from a woman aged 18-35 years in good health and CMV-seropositive. The CDR3 loop reads CASSLSPHLPGTDYGYTF. CDR3 nucleotides: TGTGCCAGCAGCTTAAGTCCTCATCTCCCCGGGACAGACTATGGCTACACCTTC.